The present T cell receptor beta chain was sequenced within a study of T cells in tuberculosis. Sequencing of TCR-alpha and TCR-beta chains was unpaired. This table comes from immunoSEQ multiplex PCR, and its TCRdb copy is limited to in-frame clones, with some not included. The sample has around 60,000 clones; 65% to 90% are singletons. This clone was seen only a few times. After thawing and overnight rest, PBMC were stained with GMM-loaded CD1B tetramer, viability dye and anti-CD3 for sorting. C32 glucose monomycolate from Rhodococcus equi was loaded onto the CD1B tetramers. From each donor, roughly 100,000 tetramer-negative cells were sorted. The CDR3 totals 15 residues. The V gene's germline CDR1 is LNHDA and CDR2 SQIVND (reference sequence). Deletions cut 6 bases from V and 1 base from J, with 12 bases between.

Sequenced: CD1b-GMM tetramer-negative cells sorted from PBMCs. The gene calls are TRBV19 and TRBJ1-4; D unclear. The source is an adult woman with latent tuberculosis. CDR3 coding DNA: TGTGCCAGTAGCCTCGGCGGGGTAACTAATGAAAAACTGTTTTTT. This translates into CASSLGGVTNEKLFF.